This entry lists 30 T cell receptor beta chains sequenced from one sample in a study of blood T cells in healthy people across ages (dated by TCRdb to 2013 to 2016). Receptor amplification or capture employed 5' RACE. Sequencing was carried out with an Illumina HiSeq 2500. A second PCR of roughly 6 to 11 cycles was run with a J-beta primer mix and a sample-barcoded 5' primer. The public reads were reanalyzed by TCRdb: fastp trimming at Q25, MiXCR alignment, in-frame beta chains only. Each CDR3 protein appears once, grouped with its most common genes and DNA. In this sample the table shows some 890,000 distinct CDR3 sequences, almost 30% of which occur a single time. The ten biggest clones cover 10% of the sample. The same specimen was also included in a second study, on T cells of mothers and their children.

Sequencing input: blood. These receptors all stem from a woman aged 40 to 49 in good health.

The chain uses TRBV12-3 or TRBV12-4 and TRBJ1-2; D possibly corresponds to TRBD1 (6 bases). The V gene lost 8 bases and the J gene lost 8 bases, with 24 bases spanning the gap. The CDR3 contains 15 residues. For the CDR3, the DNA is TGTGCCAGCTCCCCGGGACACCCGGCATTATGGGGCTACACCTTC. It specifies CASSPGHPALWGYTF.

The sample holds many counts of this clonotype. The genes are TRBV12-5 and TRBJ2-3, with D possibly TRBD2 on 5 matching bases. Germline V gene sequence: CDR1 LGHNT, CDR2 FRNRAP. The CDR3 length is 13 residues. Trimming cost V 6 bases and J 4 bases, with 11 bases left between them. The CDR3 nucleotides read TGTGCTAGTGGCCCGGGATTCCCAGATACGCAGTATTTT. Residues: CASGPGFPDTQYF. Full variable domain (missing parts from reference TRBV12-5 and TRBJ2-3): DARVTQTPRHKVTEMGQEVTMRCQPILGHNTVFWYRQTMMQGLELLAYFRNRAPLDDSGMPKDRFSAEMPDATLATLKIQPSEPRDSAVYFCASGPGFPDTQYFGPGTRLTVL.

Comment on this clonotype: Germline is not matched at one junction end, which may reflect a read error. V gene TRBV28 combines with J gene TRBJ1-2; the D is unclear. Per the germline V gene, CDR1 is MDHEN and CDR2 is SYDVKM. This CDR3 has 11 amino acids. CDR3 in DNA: TGTGCCACCGACCCAGCGAATGGCTGCACCTTC. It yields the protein CATDPANGCTF.

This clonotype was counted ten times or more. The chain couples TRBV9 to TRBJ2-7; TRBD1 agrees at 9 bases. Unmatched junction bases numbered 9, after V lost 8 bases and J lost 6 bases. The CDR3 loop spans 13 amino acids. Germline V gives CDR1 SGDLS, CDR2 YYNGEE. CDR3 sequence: CASTTGTGSEQYF. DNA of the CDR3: TGTGCCAGTACGACCGGGACAGGGAGCGAGCAGTACTTC.

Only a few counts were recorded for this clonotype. As DNA, the CDR3 is TGCGCCAGCAGCCCGAGACAGGGGGGAGCCAAAAACATTCAGTACTTC. It translates to CASSPRQGGAKNIQYF. This chain joins TRBV4-1 and TRBJ2-4, with 9 positions matching TRBD1. The germline V gene has CDR1 MGHRA and CDR2 YSYEKL. This CDR3 has 16 amino acids. V lost 4 bases and J lost 0; bases outside the gene matches: 4.

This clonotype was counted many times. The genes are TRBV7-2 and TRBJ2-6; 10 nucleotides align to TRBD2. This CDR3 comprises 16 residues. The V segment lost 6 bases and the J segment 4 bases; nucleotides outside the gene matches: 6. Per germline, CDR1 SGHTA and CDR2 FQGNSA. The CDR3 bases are TGTGCCAGCAGGTCTCAGCGGGGGGGAGGGGCCAACGTCCTGACTTTC. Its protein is CASRSQRGGGANVLTF.

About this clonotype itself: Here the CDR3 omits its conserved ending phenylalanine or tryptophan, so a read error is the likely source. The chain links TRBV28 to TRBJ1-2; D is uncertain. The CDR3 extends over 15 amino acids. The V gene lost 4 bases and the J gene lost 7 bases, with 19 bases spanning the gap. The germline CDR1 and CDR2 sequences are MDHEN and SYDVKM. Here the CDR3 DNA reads TGTGCCAGCAGTTCAGCCGGGAGACGCTCCTCTGGCTACACCGTC. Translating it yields CASSSAGRRSSGYTV.

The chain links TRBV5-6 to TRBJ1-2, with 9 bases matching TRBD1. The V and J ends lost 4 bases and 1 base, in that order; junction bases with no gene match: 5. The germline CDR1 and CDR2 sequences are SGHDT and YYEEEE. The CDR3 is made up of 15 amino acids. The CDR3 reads CASSGTGLGNYGYTF. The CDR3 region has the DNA TGTGCCAGCAGCGGGACAGGGTTAGGTAACTATGGCTACACCTTC.

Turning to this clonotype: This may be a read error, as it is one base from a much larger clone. The CDR3 nucleotides read TGTGCCGGCAGCTCGCTCGGGGGCCGACAGGGAGATACGCAGTATTTT. Translated, it gives CAGSSLGGRQGDTQYF. The rearrangement joins TRBV7-3 to TRBJ2-3; D perhaps matches TRBD1 (7 bases). The CDR3 extends over 16 amino acids. Germline CDR1 is SGHTA and CDR2 is FQGTGA.

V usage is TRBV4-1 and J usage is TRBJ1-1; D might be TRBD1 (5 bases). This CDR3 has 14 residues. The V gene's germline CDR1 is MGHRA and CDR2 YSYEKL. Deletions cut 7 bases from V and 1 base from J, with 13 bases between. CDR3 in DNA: TGCGCCAGCAACCCTGGGGGGAGGAACACTGAAGCTTTCTTT. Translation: CASNPGGRNTEAFF.

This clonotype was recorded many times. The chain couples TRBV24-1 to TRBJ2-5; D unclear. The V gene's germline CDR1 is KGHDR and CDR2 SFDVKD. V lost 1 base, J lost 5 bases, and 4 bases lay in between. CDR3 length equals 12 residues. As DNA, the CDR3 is TGTGCCACCAGTGATTTTGGGGAGACCCAGTACTTC. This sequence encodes CATSDFGETQYF.

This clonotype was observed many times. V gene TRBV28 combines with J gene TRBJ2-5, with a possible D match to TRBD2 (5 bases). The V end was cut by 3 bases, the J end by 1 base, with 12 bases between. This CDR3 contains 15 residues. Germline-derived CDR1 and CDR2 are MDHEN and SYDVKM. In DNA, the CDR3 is TGTGCCAGCAGTTTTGAGGGTTACTCCCAAGAGACCCAGTACTTC. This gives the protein CASSFEGYSQETQYF. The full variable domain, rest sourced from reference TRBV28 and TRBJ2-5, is DVKVTQSSRYLVKRTGEKVFLECVQDMDHENMFWYRQDPGLGLRLIYFSYDVKMKEKGDIPEGYSVSREKKERFSLILESASTNQTSMYLCASSFEGYSQETQYFGPGTRLLVL.

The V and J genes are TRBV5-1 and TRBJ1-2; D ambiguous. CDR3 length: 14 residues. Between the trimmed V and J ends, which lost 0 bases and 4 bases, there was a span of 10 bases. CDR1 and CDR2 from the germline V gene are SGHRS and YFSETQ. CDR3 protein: CASSLDTAIYGYTF. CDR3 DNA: TGCGCCAGCAGCTTGGATACAGCTATCTATGGCTACACCTTC.

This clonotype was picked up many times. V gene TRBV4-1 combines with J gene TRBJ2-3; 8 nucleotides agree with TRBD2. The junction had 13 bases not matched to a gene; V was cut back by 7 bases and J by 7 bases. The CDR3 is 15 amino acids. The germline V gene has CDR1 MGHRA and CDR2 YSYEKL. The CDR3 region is CASTDAGGFAYTQYF. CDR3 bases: TGCGCCAGCACCGACGCGGGGGGTTTCGCATATACGCAGTATTTT.

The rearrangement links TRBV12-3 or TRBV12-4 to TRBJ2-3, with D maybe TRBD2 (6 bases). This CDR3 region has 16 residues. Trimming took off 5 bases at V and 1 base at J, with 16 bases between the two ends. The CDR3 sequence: CASSPPGRGGTDTQYF. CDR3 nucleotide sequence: TGTGCCAGCAGTCCACCCGGGAGAGGGGGCACAGATACGCAGTATTTT.

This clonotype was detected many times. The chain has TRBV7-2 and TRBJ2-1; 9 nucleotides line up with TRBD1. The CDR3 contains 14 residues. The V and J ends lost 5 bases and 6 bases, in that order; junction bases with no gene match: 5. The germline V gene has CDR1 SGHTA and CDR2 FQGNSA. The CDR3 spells CASSTGTGSNEQFF. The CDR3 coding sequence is TGTGCCAGCAGCACAGGGACAGGGAGCAATGAGCAGTTCTTC.

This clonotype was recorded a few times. The CDR3 coding sequence is TGCGCCAGCACCGGGACTAGCGGCCAATACAATGAGCAGTTCTTC. It yields the protein CASTGTSGQYNEQFF. The rearrangement uses TRBV5-1 and TRBJ2-1; 11 bases map to TRBD2. J was trimmed by 4 bases and V by 6 bases; bases with no gene match: 6. The CDR3 extends over 15 amino acids. Germline V CDR1 and CDR2: SGHRS, YFSETQ.

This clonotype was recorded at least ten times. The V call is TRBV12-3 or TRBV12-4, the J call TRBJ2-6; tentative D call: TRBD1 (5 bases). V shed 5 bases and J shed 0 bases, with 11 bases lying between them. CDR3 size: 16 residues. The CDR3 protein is CASSTTGGSGANVLTF. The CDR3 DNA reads TGTGCCAGCAGTACCACAGGTGGCTCTGGGGCCAACGTCCTGACTTTC.

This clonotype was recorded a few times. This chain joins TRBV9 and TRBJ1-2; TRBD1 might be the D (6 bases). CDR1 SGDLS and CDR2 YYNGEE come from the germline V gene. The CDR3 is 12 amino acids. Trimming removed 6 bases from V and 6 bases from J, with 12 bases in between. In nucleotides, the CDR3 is TGTGCCAGCACCCGGGACACCCATGGCTACACCTTC. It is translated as CASTRDTHGYTF.

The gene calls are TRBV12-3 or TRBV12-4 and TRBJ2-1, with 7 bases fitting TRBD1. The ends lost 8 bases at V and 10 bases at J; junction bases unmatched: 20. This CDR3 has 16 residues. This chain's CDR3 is CASGPTTGILSYEQFF. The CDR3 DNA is TGTGCCAGCGGCCCCACGACAGGGATTCTCTCCTACGAGCAGTTCTTC.

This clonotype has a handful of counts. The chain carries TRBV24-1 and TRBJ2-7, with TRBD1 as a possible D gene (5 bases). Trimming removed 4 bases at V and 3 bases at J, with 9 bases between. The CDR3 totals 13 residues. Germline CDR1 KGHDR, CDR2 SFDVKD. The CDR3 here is CATSDSQGYEQYF. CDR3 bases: TGTGCCACCAGTGACTCTCAGGGCTACGAGCAGTACTTC.

CDR3 sequence reads: CSAVTGCDGYTF. The DNA for the CDR3 is TGCAGTGCCGTCACAGGGTGCGATGGCTACACCTTC. The chain joins TRBV20-1 to TRBJ1-2, with D maybe TRBD1 (6 bases). Trimming left V 6 bases short and J 6 bases short, with 14 bases between. The germline CDR1 and CDR2 sequences are DFQATT and SNEGSKA (reference sequence). The CDR3 covers 12 residues.

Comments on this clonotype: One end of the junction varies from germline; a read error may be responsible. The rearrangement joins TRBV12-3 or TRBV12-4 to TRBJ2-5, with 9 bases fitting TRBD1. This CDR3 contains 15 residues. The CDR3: CASSFRDRVQETRYF. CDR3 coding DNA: TGTGCCAGCAGTTTCCGGGACAGGGTGCAAGAGACCCGGTACTTC.

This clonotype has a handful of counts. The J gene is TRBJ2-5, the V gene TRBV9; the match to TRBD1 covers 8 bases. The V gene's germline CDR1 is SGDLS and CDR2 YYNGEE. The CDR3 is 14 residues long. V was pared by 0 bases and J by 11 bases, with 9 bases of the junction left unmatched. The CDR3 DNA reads TGTGCCAGCAGCGTAGTGGACAGGGACAATGAGCAGTACTTC. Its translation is CASSVVDRDNEQYF.

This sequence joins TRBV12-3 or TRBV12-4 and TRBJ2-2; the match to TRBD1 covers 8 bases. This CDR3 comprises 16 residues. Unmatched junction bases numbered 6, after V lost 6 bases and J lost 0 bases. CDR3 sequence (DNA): TGTGCCAGCAGCCCCCCGGACAGGGCGAACACCGGGGAGCTGTTTTTT. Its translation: CASSPPDRANTGELFF.

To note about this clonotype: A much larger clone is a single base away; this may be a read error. CDR3 bases: TGTACCAGCAGTGAAGAGATGGTGGGGACTAGCGGGGTTGGGGCCAACGTCCTGACTTTC. This codes for CTSSEEMVGTSGVGANVLTF. The J gene is TRBJ2-6, the V gene TRBV2, with 13 bases fitting TRBD2. Germline V gene data show CDR1 as SNHLY and CDR2 as FYNNEI. The CDR3 covers 20 residues.

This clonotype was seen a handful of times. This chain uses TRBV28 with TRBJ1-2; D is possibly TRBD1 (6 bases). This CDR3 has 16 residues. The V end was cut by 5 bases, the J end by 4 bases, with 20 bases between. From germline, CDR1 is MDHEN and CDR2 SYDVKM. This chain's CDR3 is CASSPSSGGGAYGYTF. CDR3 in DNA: TGTGCCAGCAGTCCCTCCTCGGGAGGGGGAGCCTATGGCTACACCTTC.

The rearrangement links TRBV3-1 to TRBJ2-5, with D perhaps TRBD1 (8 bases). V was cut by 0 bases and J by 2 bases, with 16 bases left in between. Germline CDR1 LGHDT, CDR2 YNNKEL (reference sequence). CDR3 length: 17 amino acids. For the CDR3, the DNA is TGTGCCAGCAGCCAAGAGGGGGGGGGACAGGAGCAAGAGACCCAGTACTTC. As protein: CASSQEGGGQEQETQYF.

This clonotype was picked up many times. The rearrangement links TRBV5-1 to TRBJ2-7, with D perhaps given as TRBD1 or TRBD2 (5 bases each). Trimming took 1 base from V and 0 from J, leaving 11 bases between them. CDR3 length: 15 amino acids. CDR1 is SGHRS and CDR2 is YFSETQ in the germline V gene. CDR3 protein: CASSLRPGSSYEQYF. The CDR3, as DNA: TGCGCCAGCAGCTTGCGTCCAGGGAGCTCCTACGAGCAGTACTTC.

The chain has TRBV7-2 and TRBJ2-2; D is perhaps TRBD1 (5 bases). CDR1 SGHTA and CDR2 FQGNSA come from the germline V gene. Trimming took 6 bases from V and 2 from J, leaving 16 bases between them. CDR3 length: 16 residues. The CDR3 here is CASSWQGGRNTGELFF. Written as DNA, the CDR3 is TGTGCCAGCAGTTGGCAGGGCGGTAGAAACACCGGGGAGCTGTTTTTT.